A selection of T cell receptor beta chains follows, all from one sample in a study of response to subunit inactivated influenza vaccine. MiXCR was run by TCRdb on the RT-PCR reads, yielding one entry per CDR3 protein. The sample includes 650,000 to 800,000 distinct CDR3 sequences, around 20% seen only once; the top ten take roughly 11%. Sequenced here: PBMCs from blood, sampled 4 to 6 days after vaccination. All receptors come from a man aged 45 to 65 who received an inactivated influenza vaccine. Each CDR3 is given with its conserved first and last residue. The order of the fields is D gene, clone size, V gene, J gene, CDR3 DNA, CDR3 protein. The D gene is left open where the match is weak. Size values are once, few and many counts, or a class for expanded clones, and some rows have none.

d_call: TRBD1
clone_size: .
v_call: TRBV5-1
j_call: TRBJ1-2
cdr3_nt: TGCGCCAGCAGCGAAGGGGGCGCCGACGGCTACACCTTC
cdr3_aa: CASSEGGADGYTF

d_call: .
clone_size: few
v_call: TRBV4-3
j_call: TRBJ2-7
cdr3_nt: TGCGCCAGCAGCCAAGGACTACCAGACGAGCAGTACTTC
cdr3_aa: CASSQGLPDEQYF

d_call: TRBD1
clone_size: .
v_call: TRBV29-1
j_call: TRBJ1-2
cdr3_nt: TGCAGCGTGCGTACCAGGGGGCCGGTCTATGGCTACACCTTC
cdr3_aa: CSVRTRGPVYGYTF

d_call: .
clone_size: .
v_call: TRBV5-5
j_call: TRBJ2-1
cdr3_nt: TGTGCCAGCAGCTTGGGGGCGAACAGAGGTGAGCAGTTCTTC
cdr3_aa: CASSLGANRGEQFF

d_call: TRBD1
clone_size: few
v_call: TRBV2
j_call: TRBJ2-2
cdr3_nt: TGTGCCAGCACCCGGGACAGGGGTACCGGGGAGCTGTTTTTT
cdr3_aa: CASTRDRGTGELFF

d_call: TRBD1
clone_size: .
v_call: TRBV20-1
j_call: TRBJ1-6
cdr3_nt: TGCAGTGCTAGAGGGACAGGGGCCGAGGGTTCACCCCTCCACTTT
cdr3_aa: CSARGTGAEGSPLHF

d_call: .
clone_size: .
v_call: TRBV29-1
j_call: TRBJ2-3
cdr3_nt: TGCAGCGTTGAGGGGTTGACCACAGATACGCAGTATTTT
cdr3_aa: CSVEGLTTDTQYF

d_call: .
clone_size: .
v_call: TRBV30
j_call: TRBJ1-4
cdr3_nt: TGTGCCTGGAGTTTCAGCGCAACTAATGAAAAACTGTTTTTT
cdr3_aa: CAWSFSATNEKLFF

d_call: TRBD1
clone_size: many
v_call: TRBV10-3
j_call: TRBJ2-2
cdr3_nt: TGTGCCATCAGTGGGACTGGGACAGCGAACACCGGGGAGCTGTTTTTT
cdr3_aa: CAISGTGTANTGELFF

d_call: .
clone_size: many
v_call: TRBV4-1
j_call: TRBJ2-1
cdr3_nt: TGCGCCAGCAGCCAAGGACAGCCTTTCAATGAGCAGTTCTTC
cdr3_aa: CASSQGQPFNEQFF

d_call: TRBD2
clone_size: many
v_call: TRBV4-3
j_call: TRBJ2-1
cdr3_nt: TGCGCCAGCAGCCAAGTCTGGGGAAAGGCTCCAGCGGGGTGGGGTGAGCAGTTCTTC
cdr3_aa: CASSQVWGKAPAGWGEQFF

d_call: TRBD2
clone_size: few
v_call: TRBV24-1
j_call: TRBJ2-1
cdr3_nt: TGTGCCACCAGTGACCGGACTAGGGTCAATGAGCAGTTCTTC
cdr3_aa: CATSDRTRVNEQFF

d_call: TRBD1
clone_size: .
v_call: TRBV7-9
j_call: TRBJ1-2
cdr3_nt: TGTGCCAGCAGCTTGGGTTTTTCGGGGACAGGGACGAGCTACACCTTC
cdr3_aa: CASSLGFSGTGTSYTF

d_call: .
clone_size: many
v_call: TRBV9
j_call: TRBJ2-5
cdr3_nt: TGTGCCAGCAGCGTAGGGGGGGTTGGTCACCAAGAGACCCAGTACTTC
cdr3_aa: CASSVGGVGHQETQYF

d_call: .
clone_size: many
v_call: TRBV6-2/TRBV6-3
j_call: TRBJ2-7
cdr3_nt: TGTGCCAGCAGCCTTCTCAAGGGCGAGCAGTACTTC
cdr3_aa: CASSLLKGEQYF

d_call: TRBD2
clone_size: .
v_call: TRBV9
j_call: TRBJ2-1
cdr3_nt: TGTGCCAGCAGCCCCATCGTGGCGGGAGCGGGCAATGAGCAGTTCTTC
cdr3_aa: CASSPIVAGAGNEQFF

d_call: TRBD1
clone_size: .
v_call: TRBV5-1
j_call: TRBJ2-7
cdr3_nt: TGCGCCAGCAGCGAGAGGGACAGGTTGAGCTCCTACGAGCAGTACTTC
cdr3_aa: CASSERDRLSSYEQYF

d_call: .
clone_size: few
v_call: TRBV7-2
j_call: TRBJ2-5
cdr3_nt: TGTGCCAGCAGCTTAGCGGGAGGGGGTTGGGAGACCCAGTACTTC
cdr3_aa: CASSLAGGGWETQYF

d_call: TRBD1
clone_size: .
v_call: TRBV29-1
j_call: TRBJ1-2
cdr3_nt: TGCAGCGGCTATAACGATAGGGGGCATGGCTACACCTTC
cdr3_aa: CSGYNDRGHGYTF

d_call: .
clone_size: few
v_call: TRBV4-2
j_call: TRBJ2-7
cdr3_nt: TGTGCCAGCAGCCAACGCCCCTACGAGCAGTACTTC
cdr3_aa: CASSQRPYEQYF

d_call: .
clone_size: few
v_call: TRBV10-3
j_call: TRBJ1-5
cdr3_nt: TGTGCCATCAGTGAAATGGCGGGAGATCAGCCCCAGCATTTT
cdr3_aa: CAISEMAGDQPQHF

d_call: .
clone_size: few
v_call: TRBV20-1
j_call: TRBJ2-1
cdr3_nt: TGCAGTGCTAGCGGGCCTCAGGGTAGCTCCTACAATGAGCAGTTCTTC
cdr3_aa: CSASGPQGSSYNEQFF

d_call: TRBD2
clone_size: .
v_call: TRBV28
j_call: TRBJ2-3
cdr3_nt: TGTGCCAGCAGCCGCGGACTAGGGGGCACAGATACGCAGTATTTT
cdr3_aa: CASSRGLGGTDTQYF

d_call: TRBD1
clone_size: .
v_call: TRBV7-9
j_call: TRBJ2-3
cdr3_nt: TGTGCCAGCAGCCGGGGACAGGGGTTGTTGGGAGATACGCAGTATTTT
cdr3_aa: CASSRGQGLLGDTQYF

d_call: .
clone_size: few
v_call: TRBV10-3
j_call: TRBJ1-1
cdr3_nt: TGTGCCATCAGTGCGGGTCAGGTGAACACTGAAGCTTTCTTT
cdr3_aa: CAISAGQVNTEAFF

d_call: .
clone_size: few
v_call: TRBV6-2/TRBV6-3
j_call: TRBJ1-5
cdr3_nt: TGTGCCAGCAGTTACACTGGCGATTGGGCCCAGCATTTT
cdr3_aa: CASSYTGDWAQHF

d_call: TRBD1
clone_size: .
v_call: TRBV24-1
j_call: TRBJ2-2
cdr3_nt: TGTGCCACCAGTGACGCACAGGGGTACGCCGGGGAGCTGTTTTTT
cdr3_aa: CATSDAQGYAGELFF

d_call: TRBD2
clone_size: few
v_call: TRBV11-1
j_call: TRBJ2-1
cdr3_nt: TGTGCCAGCAGCTTAGAACGGGGCGGGAGGGCCGAGAATGAGCAGTTCTTC
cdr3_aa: CASSLERGGRAENEQFF

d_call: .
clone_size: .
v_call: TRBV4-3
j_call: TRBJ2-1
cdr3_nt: TGCGCCAGCAGCCAAGATTTAACCCGAGATGAGCAGTTCTTC
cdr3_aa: CASSQDLTRDEQFF

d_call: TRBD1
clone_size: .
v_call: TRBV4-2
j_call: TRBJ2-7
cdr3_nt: TGTGCCAGCAGCCAAGTGAGACAGGGCTACGAGCAGTACTTC
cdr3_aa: CASSQVRQGYEQYF

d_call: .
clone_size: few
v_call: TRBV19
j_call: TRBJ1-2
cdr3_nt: TGTGCCAGTAGTATCGGGGAAGGCTATGGCTACACCTTC
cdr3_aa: CASSIGEGYGYTF

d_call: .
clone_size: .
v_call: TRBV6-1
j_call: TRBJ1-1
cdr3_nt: TGTGCCAGCCTCGGACAACCCATGAACACTGAAGCTTTCTTT
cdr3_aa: CASLGQPMNTEAFF

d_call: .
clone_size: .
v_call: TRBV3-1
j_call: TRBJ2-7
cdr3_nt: TGTGCCAGCAGCCAAGTAGAGGGCAGGGGCTACGAGCAGTACTTC
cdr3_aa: CASSQVEGRGYEQYF

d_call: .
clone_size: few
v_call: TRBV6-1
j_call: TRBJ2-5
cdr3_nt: TGTGCCAGCAGTGAAGAAGGCGTCCAAGAGACCCAGTACTTC
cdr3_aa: CASSEEGVQETQYF

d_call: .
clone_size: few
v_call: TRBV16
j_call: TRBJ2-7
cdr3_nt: TGTGCCAGCAGCCAATTTAGAGAGGGAAACTCCTACGAGCAGTACTTC
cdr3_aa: CASSQFREGNSYEQYF

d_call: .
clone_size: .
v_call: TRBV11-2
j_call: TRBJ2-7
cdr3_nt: TGTGCCAGCAGCTTAGAGGCGGGGGCGTACTCCGAGCAGTACTTC
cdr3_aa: CASSLEAGAYSEQYF

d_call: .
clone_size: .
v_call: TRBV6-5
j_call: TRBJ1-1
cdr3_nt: TGTGCCAGCAGTTACGAAAGCCAAGACACTGAAGCTTTCTTT
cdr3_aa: CASSYESQDTEAFF

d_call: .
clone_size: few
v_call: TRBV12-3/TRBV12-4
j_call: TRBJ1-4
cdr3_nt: TGTGCCAGCAGTTTGATGGCAGGGGTGATTGAAAAACTGTTTTTT
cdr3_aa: CASSLMAGVIEKLFF

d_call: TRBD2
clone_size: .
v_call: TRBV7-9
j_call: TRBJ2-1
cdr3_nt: TGTGCCAGCAGCTCCCGGGGGGAGGGCCCCAATGAGCAGTTCTTC
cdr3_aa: CASSSRGEGPNEQFF

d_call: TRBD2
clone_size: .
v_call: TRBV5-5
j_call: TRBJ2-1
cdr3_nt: TGTGCCAGCAGCTTGGATTTACTAGCGGGAGGGAATGAGCAGTTCTTC
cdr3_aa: CASSLDLLAGGNEQFF

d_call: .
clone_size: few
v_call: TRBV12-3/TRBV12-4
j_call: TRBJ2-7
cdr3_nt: TGTGCCAGCAGTTTTATACCGACTCAGAGCTACGAGCAGTACTTC
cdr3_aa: CASSFIPTQSYEQYF

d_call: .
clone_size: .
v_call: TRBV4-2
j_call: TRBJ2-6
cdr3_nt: TGTGCCAGCAGCCAAGTGGGGGGGCCTGGGGCCAACGTCCTGACTTTC
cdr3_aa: CASSQVGGPGANVLTF